Listed below are T cell receptor beta chains from one sample, sequenced in a study of shared clonotypes between healthy human individuals. Method: immunoSEQ multiplex PCR; TCRdb's copy keeps in-frame clones and lacks some. The repertoire consists of 2 million to 2.5 million clones, with 90% to 95% occurring once and the leading ten covering roughly 1.7%. Sequences were obtained from naive CD8+ T cells from PBMCs. These receptors all come from a man aged 18 to 35 in good health. Some clones in this sample may be carry-over from other donors' samples. Each CDR3 is given with its conserved first and last residue. The D gene is left open where the match is weak. Some rows have no size entry. The others give once, few or many, or a class for an expanded clone.

j_call: TRBJ2-7
clone_size: once
d_call: NA
v_call: TRBV27
cdr3_aa: CASSYTGSSYEQYF
cdr3_nt: TGTGCCAGCAGTTATACAGGTAGCTCCTACGAGCAGTACTTC

j_call: TRBJ2-7
clone_size: once
d_call: NA
v_call: TRBV27
cdr3_aa: CASSPGFSYEQYF
cdr3_nt: TGTGCCAGCAGTCCGGGGTTCTCCTACGAGCAGTACTTC

j_call: TRBJ2-1
clone_size: NA
d_call: TRBD2
v_call: TRBV28
cdr3_aa: CASSLAGANEQFF
cdr3_nt: TGTGCCAGCAGTTTAGCGGGAGCCAATGAGCAGTTCTTC

j_call: TRBJ2-7
clone_size: NA
d_call: NA
v_call: TRBV18
cdr3_aa: CASSPPWTAIDNEQYF
cdr3_nt: TGTGCCAGCTCACCACCGTGGACAGCCATAGATAACGAGCAGTACTTC

j_call: TRBJ2-7
clone_size: once
d_call: NA
v_call: TRBV6-1
cdr3_aa: CASSEEYTPYEQYF
cdr3_nt: TGTGCCAGCAGTGAAGAGTACACCCCCTACGAGCAGTACTTC

j_call: TRBJ1-4
clone_size: NA
d_call: TRBD1
v_call: TRBV5-5
cdr3_aa: CASSPLTPATGDEKLFF
cdr3_nt: TGTGCCAGCTCCCCTCTCACCCCCGCGACAGGGGATGAAAAACTGTTTTTT

j_call: TRBJ2-3
clone_size: once
d_call: NA
v_call: TRBV29-1
cdr3_aa: CSAQRTGTSTDTQYF
cdr3_nt: TGCAGCGCCCAACGGACGGGGACTAGCACAGATACGCAGTATTTT

j_call: TRBJ2-7
clone_size: NA
d_call: TRBD2
v_call: TRBV10-3
cdr3_aa: CAISEPRLAGVSEQYF
cdr3_nt: TGTGCCATCAGTGAGCCCCGACTAGCGGGAGTCTCCGAGCAGTACTTC

j_call: TRBJ2-3
clone_size: NA
d_call: NA
v_call: TRBV19
cdr3_aa: CASSNRGTDTQYF
cdr3_nt: TGTGCCAGTAGTAACCGCGGCACAGATACGCAGTATTTT

j_call: TRBJ2-1
clone_size: NA
d_call: NA
v_call: TRBV29-1
cdr3_aa: CSVFLDNEQFF
cdr3_nt: TGCAGCGTTTTTCTAGACAATGAGCAGTTCTTC

j_call: TRBJ2-3
clone_size: NA
d_call: NA
v_call: TRBV7-8
cdr3_aa: CASSLARMNTDTQYF
cdr3_nt: TGTGCCAGCAGCTTAGCGAGGATGAACACAGATACGCAGTATTTT

j_call: TRBJ2-1
clone_size: NA
d_call: TRBD2
v_call: TRBV4-1
cdr3_aa: CASSRPGLVSLSYNEQFF
cdr3_nt: TGCGCCAGCAGCCGACCGGGACTAGTATCTCTCTCCTACAATGAGCAGTTCTTC

j_call: TRBJ2-3
clone_size: NA
d_call: NA
v_call: TRBV11-3
cdr3_aa: CASSYRGPTDTQYF
cdr3_nt: TGTGCCAGCAGCTACCGGGGCCCCACAGATACGCAGTATTTT

j_call: TRBJ2-7
clone_size: NA
d_call: NA
v_call: TRBV18
cdr3_aa: CASSPPTESSYEQYF
cdr3_nt: TGTGCCAGCTCACCACCGACGGAGAGCTCCTACGAGCAGTACTTC

j_call: TRBJ2-7
clone_size: NA
d_call: NA
v_call: TRBV12-2
cdr3_aa: CSNTGDRSRAYEQYF
cdr3_nt: TGTAGTAATACAGGGGACCGCTCTCGAGCCTACGAGCAGTACTTC

j_call: TRBJ2-3
clone_size: NA
d_call: TRBD2
v_call: TRBV4-3
cdr3_aa: CASSPRTSGRDTDTQYF
cdr3_nt: TGCGCCAGCAGCCCCCGGACTAGCGGGAGGGACACAGATACGCAGTATTTT

j_call: TRBJ1-1
clone_size: once
d_call: NA
v_call: TRBV5-6
cdr3_aa: CASSSNLDSEAFF
cdr3_nt: TGTGCCAGCAGCTCCAACCTGGACAGTGAAGCTTTCTTT

j_call: TRBJ2-7
clone_size: NA
d_call: NA
v_call: TRBV4-3
cdr3_aa: CASSQDRGTAYEQYF
cdr3_nt: TGCGCCAGCAGCCAAGATCGGGGGACTGCCTACGAGCAGTACTTC

j_call: TRBJ2-2
clone_size: NA
d_call: NA
v_call: TRBV27
cdr3_aa: CASSLLLAKGELFF
cdr3_nt: TGTGCCAGCAGTTTATTACTAGCTAAGGGGGAGCTGTTTTTT

j_call: TRBJ1-4
clone_size: NA
d_call: NA
v_call: TRBV25-1
cdr3_aa: CASSAGANEKLFF
cdr3_nt: TGTGCCAGCAGTGCGGGGGCTAATGAAAAACTGTTTTTT

j_call: TRBJ2-1
clone_size: NA
d_call: NA
v_call: TRBV30
cdr3_aa: CAWSVQYNEQFF
cdr3_nt: TGTGCCTGGAGTGTACAATACAATGAGCAGTTCTTC

j_call: TRBJ1-1
clone_size: NA
d_call: NA
v_call: TRBV5-1
cdr3_aa: CASSLSGGTEAFF
cdr3_nt: TGCGCCAGCAGCTTAAGTGGGGGCACTGAAGCTTTCTTT

j_call: TRBJ2-2
clone_size: NA
d_call: TRBD2
v_call: TRBV11-2
cdr3_aa: CASSLANLAGSTGELFF
cdr3_nt: TGTGCCAGCAGCTTAGCAAATCTAGCGGGAAGCACCGGGGAGCTGTTTTTT

j_call: TRBJ1-2
clone_size: NA
d_call: TRBD1
v_call: TRBV9
cdr3_aa: CASSPGTGGYGYTF
cdr3_nt: TGTGCCAGCAGCCCAGGGACAGGGGGCTATGGCTACACCTTC

j_call: TRBJ2-7
clone_size: NA
d_call: TRBD2
v_call: TRBV27
cdr3_aa: CASSPELAGWDPYEQYF
cdr3_nt: TGTGCCAGCAGTCCCGAACTAGCGGGGTGGGATCCCTACGAGCAGTACTTC

j_call: TRBJ2-2
clone_size: NA
d_call: TRBD2
v_call: TRBV29-1
cdr3_aa: CSSRLAGTGELFF
cdr3_nt: TGCAGCTCCAGACTAGCGGGAACCGGGGAGCTGTTTTTT

j_call: TRBJ2-1
clone_size: NA
d_call: TRBD1
v_call: TRBV27
cdr3_aa: CASSLPPGQGVPGNEQFF
cdr3_nt: TGTGCCAGCAGTTTACCTCCCGGACAGGGTGTTCCTGGCAATGAGCAGTTCTTC

j_call: TRBJ2-2
clone_size: NA
d_call: TRBD2
v_call: TRBV23-1
cdr3_aa: CASCLLLAGELNTGELFF
cdr3_nt: TGCGCCAGCTGCTTACTACTAGCGGGAGAGCTTAACACCGGGGAGCTGTTTTTT

j_call: TRBJ2-3
clone_size: NA
d_call: NA
v_call: TRBV9
cdr3_aa: CASSVTRQGGDTQYF
cdr3_nt: TGTGCCAGCAGCGTAACGCGGCAGGGTGGGGATACGCAGTATTTT

j_call: TRBJ2-5
clone_size: NA
d_call: NA
v_call: TRBV7-9
cdr3_aa: CASSGRTPPLHETQYF
cdr3_nt: TGTGCCAGCAGCGGACGGACACCACCCCTCCACGAGACCCAGTACTTC

j_call: TRBJ1-3
clone_size: NA
d_call: NA
v_call: TRBV15
cdr3_aa: CATSGVGSGNTIYF
cdr3_nt: TGTGCCACCAGCGGGGTGGGGTCTGGAAACACCATATATTTT

j_call: TRBJ2-7
clone_size: NA
d_call: NA
v_call: TRBV9
cdr3_aa: CASSPAQKDEQYF
cdr3_nt: TGTGCCAGCAGCCCAGCCCAGAAGGACGAGCAGTACTTC

j_call: TRBJ2-1
clone_size: NA
d_call: NA
v_call: TRBV5-1
cdr3_aa: CASSLSGFGNEQFF
cdr3_nt: TGCGCCAGCAGCTTGTCCGGGTTCGGCAATGAGCAGTTCTTC

j_call: TRBJ2-1
clone_size: NA
d_call: TRBD2
v_call: TRBV7-6
cdr3_aa: CASSPPGLGANEQFF
cdr3_nt: TGTGCCAGCAGCCCCCCGGGACTAGGGGCCAATGAGCAGTTCTTC

j_call: TRBJ2-3
clone_size: NA
d_call: NA
v_call: TRBV29-1
cdr3_aa: CSATYGGGFVTDTQYF
cdr3_nt: TGCAGCGCCACTTACGGTGGGGGTTTCGTCACAGATACGCAGTATTTT

j_call: TRBJ2-1
clone_size: NA
d_call: NA
v_call: TRBV7-6
cdr3_aa: CASSSPGLTSYNEQFF
cdr3_nt: TGTGCCAGCAGCTCCCCGGGACTCACCTCCTACAATGAGCAGTTCTTC

j_call: TRBJ1-3
clone_size: NA
d_call: TRBD1
v_call: TRBV7-2
cdr3_aa: CASSQTGGSGNTIYF
cdr3_nt: TGTGCCAGCAGTCAAACAGGGGGCTCTGGAAACACCATATATTTT

j_call: TRBJ2-7
clone_size: NA
d_call: NA
v_call: TRBV9
cdr3_aa: CASSPGGWQGYEQYF
cdr3_nt: TGTGCCAGCAGCCCGGGCGGTTGGCAGGGTTACGAGCAGTACTTC

j_call: TRBJ2-2
clone_size: NA
d_call: TRBD1
v_call: TRBV7-9
cdr3_aa: CASRNPGQGITGELFF
cdr3_nt: TGTGCCAGCAGAAATCCGGGACAGGGGATCACCGGGGAGCTGTTTTTT

j_call: TRBJ2-7
clone_size: NA
d_call: NA
v_call: TRBV27
cdr3_aa: CASSPRATYEQYF
cdr3_nt: TGTGCCAGCAGTCCCCGGGCGACCTACGAGCAGTACTTC

j_call: TRBJ2-7
clone_size: NA
d_call: TRBD2
v_call: TRBV29-1
cdr3_aa: CSALLAGGPLTYEQYF
cdr3_nt: TGCAGCGCCCTACTAGCGGGAGGGCCTCTAACCTACGAGCAGTACTTC

j_call: TRBJ1-5
clone_size: once
d_call: NA
v_call: TRBV6-1
cdr3_aa: CASSDDGASNQPQHF
cdr3_nt: TGTGCCAGCAGTGATGACGGAGCTAGCAATCAGCCCCAGCATTTT

j_call: TRBJ2-7
clone_size: NA
d_call: NA
v_call: TRBV27
cdr3_aa: CASSSRVGGGTYEQYF
cdr3_nt: TGTGCCAGCAGTTCCCGCGTGGGAGGTGGCACCTACGAGCAGTACTTC

j_call: TRBJ2-1
clone_size: NA
d_call: TRBD1
v_call: TRBV29-1
cdr3_aa: CSVEDFRTGQGADEQFF
cdr3_nt: TGCAGCGTTGAAGATTTTAGAACGGGACAGGGGGCCGATGAGCAGTTCTTC

j_call: TRBJ2-2
clone_size: NA
d_call: TRBD1
v_call: TRBV9
cdr3_aa: CASSYGQGAGELFF
cdr3_nt: TGTGCCAGCAGCTACGGACAGGGAGCCGGGGAGCTGTTTTTT

j_call: TRBJ2-7
clone_size: NA
d_call: TRBD2
v_call: TRBV7-9
cdr3_aa: CASSLDRLAGGPSYEQYF
cdr3_nt: TGTGCCAGCAGCTTAGATCGCCTAGCGGGAGGTCCGTCCTACGAGCAGTACTTC

j_call: TRBJ2-1
clone_size: NA
d_call: TRBD1
v_call: TRBV28
cdr3_aa: CASSPGQGGNEQFF
cdr3_nt: TGTGCCAGCAGCCCTGGACAGGGTGGCAATGAGCAGTTCTTC

j_call: TRBJ2-7
clone_size: once
d_call: NA
v_call: TRBV27
cdr3_aa: CASSPSVGEQYF
cdr3_nt: TGTGCCAGCAGTCCCTCCGTTGGGGAGCAGTACTTC

j_call: TRBJ2-5
clone_size: NA
d_call: NA
v_call: TRBV21-1
cdr3_aa: CASRDRGGETQYF
cdr3_nt: TGTGCCAGCCGGGACAGGGGTGGAGAGACCCAGTACTTC

j_call: TRBJ2-7
clone_size: NA
d_call: NA
v_call: TRBV7-9
cdr3_aa: CASSLKVYEQYF
cdr3_nt: TGTGCCAGCAGCTTAAAGGTTTACGAGCAGTACTTC

j_call: TRBJ1-1
clone_size: NA
d_call: NA
v_call: TRBV29-1
cdr3_aa: CSATVNTEAFF
cdr3_nt: TGCAGCGCGACAGTGAACACTGAAGCTTTCTTT

j_call: TRBJ2-7
clone_size: NA
d_call: NA
v_call: TRBV15
cdr3_aa: CATSRDVGVRGEQYF
cdr3_nt: TGTGCCACCAGCAGAGATGTGGGGGTACGGGGCGAGCAGTACTTC